The rows below give T cell receptor beta chains drawn from one sample of a study of cytomegalovirus exposure and HLA in healthy donors. Using immunoSEQ multiplex PCR, the repertoire was profiled, and TCRdb retains in-frame clones only, with some absent. The sample yields about 140,000 clones, 77% seen once. The specimen sequenced was PBMCs. Receptors were obtained from a female donor in good health and CMV-seronegative. The CDR3 runs from the conserved cysteine through the conserved F or W. Fields, in order: V gene, J gene, D gene, clone size, CDR3 DNA, CDR3 protein. A D gene is named only where the DNA matches it firmly. Size is stated for part of the rows, as once, few or many counts, or as a class when the clone is expanded.

V gene: TRBV7-8; J gene: TRBJ2-3; D gene: TRBD2; clone size: NA; CDR3 DNA: TGTGCCAGCAGCTTAGCGAGGGTAATAGCGGGAGGGCTAGCCCTAAGGTATTTT; CDR3 protein: CASSLARVIAGGLALRYF
V gene: TRBV10-3; J gene: TRBJ2-2; D gene: NA; clone size: NA; CDR3 DNA: TGTGCCATCTCACGGGACACTCTTTCAGGGGAGCTGTTTTTT; CDR3 protein: CAISRDTLSGELFF
V gene: TRBV30; J gene: TRBJ2-2; D gene: TRBD2; clone size: NA; CDR3 DNA: TGTGCCTGGAGTTTCCGGACTAGCGGGAGACGCGGGGAGCTGTTTTTT; CDR3 protein: CAWSFRTSGRRGELFF
V gene: TRBV27; J gene: TRBJ1-5; D gene: TRBD1; clone size: NA; CDR3 DNA: TGTGCCAGCAGTTTTAGATCGACAGGGCTGAATCAGCCCCAGCATTTT; CDR3 protein: CASSFRSTGLNQPQHF
V gene: TRBV6-4; J gene: TRBJ2-7; D gene: TRBD1; clone size: few; CDR3 DNA: TGTGCCAGCAGGGGCACCGGGACAGGAACTTCCTACGAGCAGTACTTC; CDR3 protein: CASRGTGTGTSYEQYF
V gene: TRBV5-1; J gene: TRBJ1-1; D gene: NA; clone size: NA; CDR3 DNA: TGCGCCAGCAGCTTGGGTGCCGGAAACAGGGTATGGAACACTGAAGCTTTCTTT; CDR3 protein: CASSLGAGNRVWNTEAFF
V gene: TRBV4-1; J gene: TRBJ2-7; D gene: NA; clone size: NA; CDR3 DNA: TGCGCCAGCAGCCAAGATAGAGGTTCCTACGAGCAGTACTTC; CDR3 protein: CASSQDRGSYEQYF
V gene: TRBV15; J gene: TRBJ2-7; D gene: NA; clone size: NA; CDR3 DNA: TGTGCCACCAGCAGACAGGGAAGAAACGAGCAGTACTTC; CDR3 protein: CATSRQGRNEQYF
V gene: TRBV6-5; J gene: TRBJ2-1; D gene: TRBD1; clone size: NA; CDR3 DNA: TGTGCCAGCAGTTACTTGTATGGGCAGGGGGAGAATGAGCAGTTCTTC; CDR3 protein: CASSYLYGQGENEQFF
V gene: TRBV15; J gene: TRBJ2-3; D gene: NA; clone size: NA; CDR3 DNA: TGTGCCACCAGCATCCAGGGACTCACAGATACGCAGTATTTT; CDR3 protein: CATSIQGLTDTQYF
V gene: TRBV28; J gene: TRBJ2-3; D gene: TRBD2; clone size: NA; CDR3 DNA: TGTGCCAGCAGTTGGACTAGCGCCCGCGGAGATACGCAGTATTTT; CDR3 protein: CASSWTSARGDTQYF
V gene: TRBV18; J gene: TRBJ1-3; D gene: NA; clone size: NA; CDR3 DNA: TGTGCCAGCTCAGTAGGGGACACTAAGGAACGCTATTTT; CDR3 protein: CASSVGDTKERYF
V gene: TRBV27; J gene: TRBJ1-4; D gene: NA; clone size: NA; CDR3 DNA: TGTGCCAGCCGCCCGGACTTAACGGAAAAACTGTTTTTT; CDR3 protein: CASRPDLTEKLFF
V gene: TRBV14; J gene: TRBJ2-2; D gene: TRBD2; clone size: NA; CDR3 DNA: TGTGCCAGCAGCCAAGTGGGGGGGTCGAACACCGGGGAGCTGTTTTTT; CDR3 protein: CASSQVGGSNTGELFF
V gene: TRBV6-5; J gene: TRBJ1-2; D gene: NA; clone size: once; CDR3 DNA: TGTGCCAGCAGTTACTCTCGTTCAGGGGCCCCACGTGGCTACACCTTC; CDR3 protein: CASSYSRSGAPRGYTF
V gene: TRBV7-2; J gene: TRBJ2-3; D gene: TRBD2; clone size: once; CDR3 DNA: TGTGCCAGCAGCCGACTAGCAGTAGATACGCAGTATTTT; CDR3 protein: CASSRLAVDTQYF
V gene: TRBV11-2; J gene: TRBJ2-5; D gene: TRBD2; clone size: NA; CDR3 DNA: TGTGCCAGCAGCTTATCTCGGCCCGGGGGGATGCAGACCCAGTACTTC; CDR3 protein: CASSLSRPGGMQTQYF
V gene: TRBV4-1; J gene: TRBJ1-5; D gene: NA; clone size: NA; CDR3 DNA: TGCGCCAGCAGACCCGTCACAGGGAATATCAATCAGCCCCAGCATTTT; CDR3 protein: CASRPVTGNINQPQHF
V gene: TRBV6-5; J gene: TRBJ1-1; D gene: TRBD1; clone size: NA; CDR3 DNA: TGTGCCAGCAGTTCCGGGACAGGGGTAACTGAAGCTTTCTTT; CDR3 protein: CASSSGTGVTEAFF
V gene: TRBV9; J gene: TRBJ2-7; D gene: TRBD1; clone size: NA; CDR3 DNA: TGTGCCAGCAGCGCCGAGTGGGACAGTCGTCCCTACGAGCAGTACTTC; CDR3 protein: CASSAEWDSRPYEQYF
V gene: TRBV27; J gene: TRBJ2-1; D gene: NA; clone size: NA; CDR3 DNA: TGTGCCAGCAGCACGTACCCCCCTAGGTACTACAATGAGCAGTTCTTC; CDR3 protein: CASSTYPPRYYNEQFF
V gene: TRBV18; J gene: TRBJ2-4; D gene: TRBD1; clone size: NA; CDR3 DNA: TGTGCCAGCTCACCATTTAGCCTCCCAAGACAGGGGGCGGCCAAAAACATTCAGTACTTC; CDR3 protein: CASSPFSLPRQGAAKNIQYF
V gene: TRBV5-1; J gene: TRBJ1-5; D gene: NA; clone size: few; CDR3 DNA: TGCGCCAGCAGCTTAGGCGGTTCCAATCAGCCCCAGCATTTT; CDR3 protein: CASSLGGSNQPQHF
V gene: TRBV5-1; J gene: TRBJ2-3; D gene: NA; clone size: NA; CDR3 DNA: TGCGCCAGCACCATAAGCGTCACAGATACGCAGTATTTT; CDR3 protein: CASTISVTDTQYF
V gene: TRBV7-3; J gene: TRBJ2-2; D gene: TRBD2; clone size: NA; CDR3 DNA: TGTGCCAGCAGCTTAATCGCTTCGGGGGGGCCGGACACCGGGGAGCTGTTTTTT; CDR3 protein: CASSLIASGGPDTGELFF
V gene: TRBV7-9; J gene: TRBJ2-2; D gene: TRBD1; clone size: NA; CDR3 DNA: TGTGCCAGCAGCCATCAGGACAGGGAAAACACCGGGGAGCTGTTTTTT; CDR3 protein: CASSHQDRENTGELFF
V gene: TRBV10-3; J gene: TRBJ2-7; D gene: TRBD2; clone size: once; CDR3 DNA: TGTGCCATCAGTGACCCCGGGACTAAAACCTACGAGCAGTACTTC; CDR3 protein: CAISDPGTKTYEQYF
V gene: TRBV5-6; J gene: TRBJ1-2; D gene: TRBD1; clone size: few; CDR3 DNA: TGTGCCAGCAGCCCCGGGACAGGGGCGTCCGGCTACACCTTC; CDR3 protein: CASSPGTGASGYTF
V gene: TRBV6-1; J gene: TRBJ1-2; D gene: TRBD1; clone size: NA; CDR3 DNA: TGTGCCAGCAGCCTTGGAGGACAGGGGTCGGGCTACACCTTC; CDR3 protein: CASSLGGQGSGYTF
V gene: TRBV6-1; J gene: TRBJ2-7; D gene: NA; clone size: once; CDR3 DNA: TGTGCCAGCAGTGAATTCGGAGGTACGACCTACGAGCAGTACTTC; CDR3 protein: CASSEFGGTTYEQYF
V gene: TRBV11-2; J gene: TRBJ2-1; D gene: TRBD2; clone size: NA; CDR3 DNA: TGTGCCAGCAGCCAAAGTGGGGGGGACGAGCAGTTCTTC; CDR3 protein: CASSQSGGDEQFF
V gene: TRBV6-6; J gene: TRBJ1-1; D gene: TRBD1; clone size: NA; CDR3 DNA: TGTGCCAGCAGGGGACAGGGGGCGGGGGACACTGAAGCTTTCTTT; CDR3 protein: CASRGQGAGDTEAFF
V gene: TRBV4-1; J gene: TRBJ2-7; D gene: NA; clone size: NA; CDR3 DNA: TGCGCCAGCAGCCAAGTTCCTCCTATGCCTGAGAGATCCTACGAGCAGTACTTC; CDR3 protein: CASSQVPPMPERSYEQYF
V gene: TRBV27; J gene: TRBJ1-1; D gene: TRBD1; clone size: few; CDR3 DNA: TGTGCCAGCAGCCAATCGACAGGGGCAACTGAAGCTTTCTTT; CDR3 protein: CASSQSTGATEAFF
V gene: TRBV7-9; J gene: TRBJ2-5; D gene: NA; clone size: NA; CDR3 DNA: TGTGCCAGCAGCCCCGAAGCAGAGACCCAGTACTTC; CDR3 protein: CASSPEAETQYF
V gene: TRBV21-1; J gene: TRBJ2-1; D gene: NA; clone size: NA; CDR3 DNA: TGTGCCAGCAGCAAAGGGCAGGTGCAGGCCAATGAGCAGTTCTTC; CDR3 protein: CASSKGQVQANEQFF
V gene: TRBV30; J gene: TRBJ2-7; D gene: NA; clone size: NA; CDR3 DNA: TGTGCCTGGAGCCCGGGCGGGGCCCGAGGGGTCGAGCAGTACTTC; CDR3 protein: CAWSPGGARGVEQYF
V gene: TRBV28; J gene: TRBJ2-2; D gene: NA; clone size: NA; CDR3 DNA: TGTGCCAGCAGTTTTGGAGGGACAGCGGTTGCCGGGGAGCTGTTTTTT; CDR3 protein: CASSFGGTAVAGELFF
V gene: TRBV21-1; J gene: TRBJ1-2; D gene: NA; clone size: once; CDR3 DNA: TGTGCCAGCAGCCTCCGTACAATCACAGGGCAAATCGTTAGCTACACCTTC; CDR3 protein: CASSLRTITGQIVSYTF
V gene: TRBV2; J gene: TRBJ1-2; D gene: NA; clone size: few; CDR3 DNA: TGTGCCAGCTTCAACAGGGCGGAGAGACTTAACTATGGCTACACCTTC; CDR3 protein: CASFNRAERLNYGYTF